What follows is one TCR beta chain and its context. Its antigen is as yet unknown. These data come from a study of blood T cells in healthy people across ages. Study-wide points: Estimated diversity that came from one million T cells was considered an underestimate.

Sample-barcoded 5' priming and a J-beta primer mix drove a second PCR of about 6 to 11 cycles. TCRdb reanalysed the 5' RACE reads using MiXCR and keeps one entry per CDR3 protein. The sample yields 1.5 million to 2 million distinct CDR3 sequences, under 30% seen once. This CDR3 spans 15 amino acids. The V and J ends lost 2 bases and 2 bases, in that order; junction bases with no gene match: 6. CDR1 and CDR2 from the germline V gene are DFQATT and SNEGSKA (reference sequence). Sequencing was done on a sample of blood. This clonotype originated in a woman aged 25 to 39 in good health. The chain is built from TRBV20-1 and TRBJ2-3, with 8 bases that match TRBD1. The CDR3 bases are TGCAGTGCTAGATCTTGGACAGGGCTCACAGATACGCAGTATTTT. Its translation: CSARSWTGLTDTQYF.